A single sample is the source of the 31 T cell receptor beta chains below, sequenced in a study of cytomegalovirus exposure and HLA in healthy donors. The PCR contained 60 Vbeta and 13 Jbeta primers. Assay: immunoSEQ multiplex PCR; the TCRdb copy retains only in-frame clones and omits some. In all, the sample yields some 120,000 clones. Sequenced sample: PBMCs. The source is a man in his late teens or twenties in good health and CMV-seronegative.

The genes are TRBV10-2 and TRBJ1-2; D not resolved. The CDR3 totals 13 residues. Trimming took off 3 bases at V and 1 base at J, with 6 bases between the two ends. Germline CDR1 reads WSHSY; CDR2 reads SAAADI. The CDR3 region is CASSERDNYGYTF. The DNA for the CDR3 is TGCGCCAGCAGTGAACGGGATAACTATGGCTACACCTTC.

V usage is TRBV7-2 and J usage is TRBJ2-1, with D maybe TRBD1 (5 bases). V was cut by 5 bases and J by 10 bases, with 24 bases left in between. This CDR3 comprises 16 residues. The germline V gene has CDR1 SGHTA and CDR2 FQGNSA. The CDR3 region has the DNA TGTGCCAGCAGCCCCAACCCAATTTGGGGCGTGGGAGAGCAGTTCTTC. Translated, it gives CASSPNPIWGVGEQFF.

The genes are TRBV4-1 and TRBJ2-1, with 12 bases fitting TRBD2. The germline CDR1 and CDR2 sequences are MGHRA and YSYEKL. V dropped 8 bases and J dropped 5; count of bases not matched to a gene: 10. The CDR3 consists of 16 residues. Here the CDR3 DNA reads TGCGCCAGCCTTCAACTTGGACTAGCGGGGAACAATGAGCAGTTCTTC. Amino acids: CASLQLGLAGNNEQFF.

CDR3: CASSGTGGGTEAFF. The CDR3 DNA reads as TGTGCCAGCTCCGGGACAGGGGGTGGCACTGAAGCTTTCTTT. The chain joins TRBV18 to TRBJ1-1; 11 bases agree with TRBD1. From germline, CDR1 is KGHSH and CDR2 LQKENI. Losses at the gene ends were 6 bases for V and 4 bases for J; bases not matched to a gene: 4. The CDR3 is made up of 14 amino acids.

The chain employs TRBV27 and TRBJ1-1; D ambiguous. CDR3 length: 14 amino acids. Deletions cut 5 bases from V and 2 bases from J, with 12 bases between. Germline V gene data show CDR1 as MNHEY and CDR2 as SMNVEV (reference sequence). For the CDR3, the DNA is TGTGCCAGCAGTCCCGCCCTGAGAAACACTGAAGCTTTCTTT. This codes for CASSPALRNTEAFF.

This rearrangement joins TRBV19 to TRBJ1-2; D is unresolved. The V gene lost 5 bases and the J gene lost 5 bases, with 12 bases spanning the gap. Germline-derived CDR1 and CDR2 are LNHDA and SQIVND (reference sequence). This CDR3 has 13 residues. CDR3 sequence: CASSSLGRYGYTF. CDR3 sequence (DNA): TGTGCCAGTAGTTCGCTAGGCAGATATGGCTACACCTTC.

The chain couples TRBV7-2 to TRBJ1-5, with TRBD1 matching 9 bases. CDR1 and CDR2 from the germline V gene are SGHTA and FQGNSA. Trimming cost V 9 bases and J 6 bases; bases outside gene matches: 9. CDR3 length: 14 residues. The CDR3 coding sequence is TGTGCCAGTACACAGGGGGCAGCAGGTCAGCCCCAGCATTTT. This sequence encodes CASTQGAAGQPQHF.

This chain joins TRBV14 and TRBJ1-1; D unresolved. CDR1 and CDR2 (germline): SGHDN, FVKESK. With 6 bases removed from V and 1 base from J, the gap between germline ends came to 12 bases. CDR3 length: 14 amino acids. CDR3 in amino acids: CASSQLGGNTEAFF. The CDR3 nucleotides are TGTGCCAGCAGTCAACTTGGCGGGAACACTGAAGCTTTCTTT.

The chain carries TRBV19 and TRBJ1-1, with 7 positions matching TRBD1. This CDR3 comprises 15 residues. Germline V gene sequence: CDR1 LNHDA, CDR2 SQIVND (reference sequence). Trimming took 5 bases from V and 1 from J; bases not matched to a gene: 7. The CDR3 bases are TGTGCCAGTAGTGGTTTTGGGACAGCGAACACTGAAGCTTTCTTT. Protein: CASSGFGTANTEAFF.

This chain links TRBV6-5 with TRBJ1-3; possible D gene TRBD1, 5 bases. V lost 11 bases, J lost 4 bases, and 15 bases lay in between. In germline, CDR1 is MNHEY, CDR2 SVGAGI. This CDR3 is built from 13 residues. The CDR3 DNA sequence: TGTGCCTCTACCAGGGTTTACGGAAACACCATATATTTT. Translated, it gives CASTRVYGNTIYF.

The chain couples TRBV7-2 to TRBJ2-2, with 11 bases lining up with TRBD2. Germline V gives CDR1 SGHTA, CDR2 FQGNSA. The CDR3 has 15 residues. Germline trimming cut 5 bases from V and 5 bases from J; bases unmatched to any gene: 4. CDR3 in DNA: TGTGCCAGCAGCGCCCTAGCGGGAGGAACCGGGGAGCTGTTTTTT. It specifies CASSALAGGTGELFF.

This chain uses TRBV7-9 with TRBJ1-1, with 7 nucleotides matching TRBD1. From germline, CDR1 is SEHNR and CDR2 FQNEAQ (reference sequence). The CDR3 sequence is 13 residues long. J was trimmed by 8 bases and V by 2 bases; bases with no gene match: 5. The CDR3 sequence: CASSLLATGEAFF. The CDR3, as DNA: TGTGCCAGCAGCTTATTAGCGACAGGGGAAGCTTTCTTT. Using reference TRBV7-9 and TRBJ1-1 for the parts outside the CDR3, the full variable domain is DTGVSQNPRHKITKRGQNVTFRCDPISEHNRLYWYRQTLGQGPEFLTYFQNEAQLEKSRLLSDRFSAERPKGSFSTLEIQRTEQGDSAMYLCASSLLATGEAFFGQGTRLTVV.

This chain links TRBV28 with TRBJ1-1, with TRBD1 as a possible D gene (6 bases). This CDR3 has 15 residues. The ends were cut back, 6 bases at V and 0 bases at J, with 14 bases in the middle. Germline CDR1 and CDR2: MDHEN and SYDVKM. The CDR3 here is CASSREQGVNTEAFF. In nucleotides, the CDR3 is TGTGCCAGCAGCCGTGAACAGGGAGTGAACACTGAAGCTTTCTTT.

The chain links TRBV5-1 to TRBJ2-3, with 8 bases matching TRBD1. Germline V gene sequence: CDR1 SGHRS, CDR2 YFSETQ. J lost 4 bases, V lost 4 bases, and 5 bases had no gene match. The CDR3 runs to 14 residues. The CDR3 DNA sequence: TGCGCCAGCAGCGTGGACAGGGTCTCAGATACGCAGTATTTT. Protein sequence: CASSVDRVSDTQYF.

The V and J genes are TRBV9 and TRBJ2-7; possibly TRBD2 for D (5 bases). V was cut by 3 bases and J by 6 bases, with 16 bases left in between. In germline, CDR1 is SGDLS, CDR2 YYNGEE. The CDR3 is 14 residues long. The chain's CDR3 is CASSDSPGEGEQYF. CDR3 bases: TGTGCCAGCAGCGATTCTCCAGGCGAGGGCGAGCAGTACTTC.

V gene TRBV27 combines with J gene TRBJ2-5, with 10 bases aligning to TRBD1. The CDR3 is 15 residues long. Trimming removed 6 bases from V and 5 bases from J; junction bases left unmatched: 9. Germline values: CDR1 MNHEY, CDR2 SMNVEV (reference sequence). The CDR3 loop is CASRLGTGVRETQYF. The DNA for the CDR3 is TGTGCCAGCAGACTCGGGACAGGGGTTCGCGAGACCCAGTACTTC.

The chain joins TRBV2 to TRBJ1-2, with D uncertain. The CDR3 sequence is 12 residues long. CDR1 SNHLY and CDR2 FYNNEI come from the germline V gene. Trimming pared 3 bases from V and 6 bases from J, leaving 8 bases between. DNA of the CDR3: TGTGCCAGCAGTGAGCAGTTTGATGGCTACACCTTC. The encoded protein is CASSEQFDGYTF.

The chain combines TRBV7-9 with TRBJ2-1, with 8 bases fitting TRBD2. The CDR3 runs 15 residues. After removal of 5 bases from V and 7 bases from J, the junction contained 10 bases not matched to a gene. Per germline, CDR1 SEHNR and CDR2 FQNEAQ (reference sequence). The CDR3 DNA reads TGTGCCAGCAGCGTCGGGGGGGCTTGGATAAATGAGCAGTTCTTC. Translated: CASSVGGAWINEQFF. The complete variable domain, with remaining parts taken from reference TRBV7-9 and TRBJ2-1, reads DTGVSQNPRHKITKRGQNVTFRCDPISEHNRLYWYRQTLGQGPEFLTYFQNEAQLEKSRLLSDRFSAERPKGSFSTLEIQRTEQGDSAMYLCASSVGGAWINEQFFGPGTRLTVL.

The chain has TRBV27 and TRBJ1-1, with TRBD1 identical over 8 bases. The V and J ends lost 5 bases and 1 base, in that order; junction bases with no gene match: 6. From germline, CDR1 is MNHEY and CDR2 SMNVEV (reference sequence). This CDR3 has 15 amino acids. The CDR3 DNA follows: TGTGCCAGCAGTATCCGGGACAGGAGGAACACTGAAGCTTTCTTT. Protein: CASSIRDRRNTEAFF.

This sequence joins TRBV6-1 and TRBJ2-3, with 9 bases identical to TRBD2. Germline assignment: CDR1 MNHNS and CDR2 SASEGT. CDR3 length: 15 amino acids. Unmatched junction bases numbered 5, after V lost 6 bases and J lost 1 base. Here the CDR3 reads CASSPRLAGTDTQYF. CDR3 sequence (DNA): TGTGCCAGCAGCCCCAGACTAGCGGGCACAGATACGCAGTATTTT.

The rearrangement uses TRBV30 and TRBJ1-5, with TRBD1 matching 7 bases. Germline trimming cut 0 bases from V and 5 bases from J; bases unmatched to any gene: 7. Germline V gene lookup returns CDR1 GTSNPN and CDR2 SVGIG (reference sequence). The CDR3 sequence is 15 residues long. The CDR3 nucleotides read TGTGCCTGGAGTGTATTCACAGGGGATCATCAGCCCCAGCATTTT. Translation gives CAWSVFTGDHQPQHF. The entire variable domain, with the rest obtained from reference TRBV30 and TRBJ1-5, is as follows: SQTIHQWPATLVQPVGSPLSLECTVEGTSNPNLYWYRQAAGRGLQLLFYSVGIGQISSEVPQNLSASRPQDRQFILSSKKLLLSDSGFYLCAWSVFTGDHQPQHFGDGTRLSIL.

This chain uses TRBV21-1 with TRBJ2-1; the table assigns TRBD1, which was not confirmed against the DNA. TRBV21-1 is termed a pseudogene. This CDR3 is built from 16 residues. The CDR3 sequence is CASSNRGQGRNNEQFF. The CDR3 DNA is TGTGCCAGCAGCAACCGGGGACAGGGGAGGAACAATGAGCAGTTCTTC.

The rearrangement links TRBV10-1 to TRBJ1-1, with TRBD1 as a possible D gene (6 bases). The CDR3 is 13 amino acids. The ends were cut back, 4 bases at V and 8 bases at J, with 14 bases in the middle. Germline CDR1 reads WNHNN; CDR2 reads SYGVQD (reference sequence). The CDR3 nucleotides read TGCGCCAGCAGTGTGTCAGGGGATACCGAAGCTTTCTTT. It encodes CASSVSGDTEAFF.

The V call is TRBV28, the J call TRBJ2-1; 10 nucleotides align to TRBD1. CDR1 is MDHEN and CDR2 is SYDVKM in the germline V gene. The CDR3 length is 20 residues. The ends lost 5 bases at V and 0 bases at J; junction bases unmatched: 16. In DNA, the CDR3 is TGTGCCAGCAGTGCCACCGGGACAGGGGATCCCCTTAGCTCCTACAATGAGCAGTTCTTC. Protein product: CASSATGTGDPLSSYNEQFF.

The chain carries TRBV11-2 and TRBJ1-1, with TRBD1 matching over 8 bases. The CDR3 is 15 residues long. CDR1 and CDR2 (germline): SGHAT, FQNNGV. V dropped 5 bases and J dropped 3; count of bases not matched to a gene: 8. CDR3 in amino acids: CASSTIRGLDTEAFF. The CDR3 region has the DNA TGTGCCAGCAGCACCATCAGGGGGCTAGACACTGAAGCTTTCTTT. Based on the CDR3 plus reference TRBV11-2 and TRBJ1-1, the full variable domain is EAGVAQSPRYKIIEKRQSVAFWCNPISGHATLYWYQQILGQGPKLLIQFQNNGVVDDSQLPKDRFSAERLKGVDSTLKIQPAKLEDSAVYLCASSTIRGLDTEAFFGQGTRLTVV.

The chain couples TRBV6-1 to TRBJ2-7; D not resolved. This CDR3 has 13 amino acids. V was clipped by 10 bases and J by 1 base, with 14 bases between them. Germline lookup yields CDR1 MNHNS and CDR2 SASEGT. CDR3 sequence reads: CATKLEVSYEQYF. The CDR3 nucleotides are TGTGCCACCAAGTTAGAGGTTTCCTACGAGCAGTACTTC.

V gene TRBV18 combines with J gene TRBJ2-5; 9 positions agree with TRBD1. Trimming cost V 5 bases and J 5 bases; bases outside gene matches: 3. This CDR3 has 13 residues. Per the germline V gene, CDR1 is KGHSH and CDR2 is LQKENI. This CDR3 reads CASSTGQGETQYF. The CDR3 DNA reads TGTGCCAGCTCAACTGGACAGGGGGAGACCCAGTACTTC.

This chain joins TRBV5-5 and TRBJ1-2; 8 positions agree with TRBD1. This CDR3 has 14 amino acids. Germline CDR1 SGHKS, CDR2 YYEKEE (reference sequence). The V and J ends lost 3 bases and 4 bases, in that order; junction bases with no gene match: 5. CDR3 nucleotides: TGTGCCAGCAGCTCCGGACAGGGCGCCTATGGCTACACCTTC. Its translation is CASSSGQGAYGYTF.

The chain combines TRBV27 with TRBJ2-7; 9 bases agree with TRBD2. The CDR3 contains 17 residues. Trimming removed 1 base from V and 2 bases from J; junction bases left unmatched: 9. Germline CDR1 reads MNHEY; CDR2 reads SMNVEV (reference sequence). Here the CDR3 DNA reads TGTGCCAGCAGTTTATTGGGCGGGGGGGCCATAACCTACGAGCAGTACTTC. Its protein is CASSLLGGGAITYEQYF.

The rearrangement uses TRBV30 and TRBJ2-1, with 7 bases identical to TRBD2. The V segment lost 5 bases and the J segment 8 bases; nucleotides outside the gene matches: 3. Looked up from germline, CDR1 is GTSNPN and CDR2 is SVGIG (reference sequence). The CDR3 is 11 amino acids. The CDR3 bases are TGTGCCTGGGGGACTACCTATGAGCAGTTCTTC. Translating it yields CAWGTTYEQFF. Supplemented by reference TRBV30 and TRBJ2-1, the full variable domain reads SQTIHQWPATLVQPVGSPLSLECTVEGTSNPNLYWYRQAAGRGLQLLFYSVGIGQISSEVPQNLSASRPQDRQFILSSKKLLLSDSGFYLCAWGTTYEQFFGPGTRLTVL.

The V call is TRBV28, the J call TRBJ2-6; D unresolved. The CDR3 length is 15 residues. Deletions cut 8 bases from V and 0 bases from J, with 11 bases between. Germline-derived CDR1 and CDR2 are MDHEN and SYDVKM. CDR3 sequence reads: CASHRTSSGANVLTF. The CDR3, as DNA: TGTGCCAGCCATCGTACTTCCTCTGGGGCCAACGTCCTGACTTTC.